These T cell receptor beta chains were read from a single sample in a study of response to subunit inactivated influenza vaccine. MiXCR was run by TCRdb on the RT-PCR reads, yielding one entry per CDR3 protein. The sample has 650,000 to 800,000 distinct CDR3 sequences; about 15% are singletons. The specimen comprised PBMCs from blood, sampled 14 days before vaccination. The receptors originated from a man aged 50 to 60 who received an inactivated influenza vaccine. CDR3s include the opening cysteine and the closing phenylalanine or tryptophan. The D gene is left open where the match is weak. Some rows mark clone size as missing; the rest say once, few, many or name a class of expanded clone.

V: TRBV7-2; D: -; size: few; J: TRBJ1-5; DNA: TGTGCCAGCAGCCCGCTGACAGGAGGGAATCAGCCCCAGCATTTT; CDR3: CASSPLTGGNQPQHF
V: TRBV29-1; D: -; size: -; J: TRBJ2-2; DNA: TGCAGCGCCGGCGGGTTCGGGGAGCTGTTTTTT; CDR3: CSAGGFGELFF
V: TRBV11-2; D: -; size: -; J: TRBJ1-1; DNA: TGTGCCAGCAGCTTAGGGGTGACAGCGGAAGCTTTCTTT; CDR3: CASSLGVTAEAFF
V: TRBV12-3/TRBV12-4; D: -; size: -; J: TRBJ2-7; DNA: TGTGCCAGCACTCAAGGGGGACTGGGGGCCTACGAGCAGTACTTC; CDR3: CASTQGGLGAYEQYF
V: TRBV9; D: -; size: -; J: TRBJ2-1; DNA: TGTGCCAGCAGCGTAGACGGCCAGGGATTAAATGAGCAGTTCTTC; CDR3: CASSVDGQGLNEQFF
V: TRBV6-4; D: -; size: few; J: TRBJ2-1; DNA: TGTGCCAGCAGTGACTCCTGGGGGGCCTACAATGAGCAGTTCTTC; CDR3: CASSDSWGAYNEQFF
V: TRBV20-1; D: -; size: -; J: TRBJ2-5; DNA: TGCAGTGCTAGGGGCAGGGGCAACCAAGAGACCCAGTACTTC; CDR3: CSARGRGNQETQYF
V: TRBV7-2; D: TRBD2; size: -; J: TRBJ2-3; DNA: TGTGCCAGCAGCTTGACTAGCGGGGGGGCCGCAGATACGCAGTATTTT; CDR3: CASSLTSGGAADTQYF
V: TRBV7-2; D: TRBD1; size: few; J: TRBJ1-2; DNA: TGTGCCAGCAGCTTACTTGAACGGACAGGGGGGTATGGCTACACCTTC; CDR3: CASSLLERTGGYGYTF
V: TRBV3-1; D: TRBD1; size: many; J: TRBJ1-2; DNA: TGTGCCAGCAGTCGGGACAGGGGGGGCTATGGCTACACCTTC; CDR3: CASSRDRGGYGYTF
V: TRBV4-3; D: TRBD1; size: few; J: TRBJ1-1; DNA: TGCGCCAGCAGCCAACAGACAGGGGTAGCTTTCTTT; CDR3: CASSQQTGVAFF
V: TRBV14; D: -; size: few; J: TRBJ1-1; DNA: TGTGCCAGCAGCCAGGGTTGGGCAGCTTTCTTT; CDR3: CASSQGWAAFF
V: TRBV12-3/TRBV12-4; D: -; size: many; J: TRBJ1-5; DNA: TGTGCCAGCAGCCCTCAGGGTCTTGAGCAGCCCCAGCATTTT; CDR3: CASSPQGLEQPQHF
V: TRBV5-1; D: TRBD2; size: few; J: TRBJ2-1; DNA: TGCGCCAGCAGCTTGGAAGCTAGCGGGGGCGGTGAGCAGTTCTTC; CDR3: CASSLEASGGGEQFF
V: TRBV20-1; D: -; size: -; J: TRBJ2-3; DNA: TGCAGTGCTCCTGGACAGAGACCTAGCACAGATACGCAGTATTTT; CDR3: CSAPGQRPSTDTQYF
V: TRBV20-1; D: -; size: -; J: TRBJ1-4; DNA: TGCAGTGCTAGAGATCGGGGGGGTAGTCATGAAAAACTGTTTTTT; CDR3: CSARDRGGSHEKLFF
V: TRBV3-1; D: TRBD1; size: many; J: TRBJ2-7; DNA: TGTGCCAGCAGCCAGTCAGGGGGCTACGAGCAGTACTTC; CDR3: CASSQSGGYEQYF
V: TRBV12-3/TRBV12-4; D: TRBD1; size: few; J: TRBJ2-2; DNA: TGTGCCAGCAGTTTTTCTGACAGGGGCGGCTCCGGGGAGCTGTTTTTT; CDR3: CASSFSDRGGSGELFF
V: TRBV18; D: -; size: -; J: TRBJ2-7; DNA: TGTGCCAGCTCACGAGTACGGGGAGCCTACGAGCAGTACTTC; CDR3: CASSRVRGAYEQYF
V: TRBV24-1; D: -; size: few; J: TRBJ2-1; DNA: TGTGCCACCAGCACGGGGACCGAGCAGTTCTTC; CDR3: CATSTGTEQFF
V: TRBV29-1; D: -; size: few; J: TRBJ2-1; DNA: TGCAGCGTTGACTCGGGGGCCAACTACAATGAGCAGTTCTTC; CDR3: CSVDSGANYNEQFF
V: TRBV5-6; D: -; size: -; J: TRBJ2-1; DNA: TGTGCCAGCAGCTCGGAACATAAGGCGGAGGCCTACAATGAGCAGTTCTTC; CDR3: CASSSEHKAEAYNEQFF
V: TRBV20-1; D: -; size: -; J: TRBJ1-2; DNA: TGCAGTGCTAGCAGGGGCGGAGGGGGCTATGGCTACACCTTC; CDR3: CSASRGGGGYGYTF
V: TRBV7-8; D: TRBD2; size: many; J: TRBJ2-1; DNA: TGTGCCAGCAGCTCGGGACTAGCGGGGGGGAGTTGGTATGAGCAGTTCTTC; CDR3: CASSSGLAGGSWYEQFF
V: TRBV3-1; D: -; size: -; J: TRBJ2-7; DNA: TGTGCCAGCAGCCAACAGGGAACCCCCGGGGAGCAGTACTTC; CDR3: CASSQQGTPGEQYF
V: TRBV9; D: -; size: -; J: TRBJ2-3; DNA: TGTGCCAGCAGCGTAGGAGGTAGCAGAAGCACAGATACGCAGTATTTT; CDR3: CASSVGGSRSTDTQYF
V: TRBV7-9; D: -; size: many; J: TRBJ2-2; DNA: TGTGCCAGCAGCTTAGAAGGGTCCGGGGAGCTGTTTTTT; CDR3: CASSLEGSGELFF
V: TRBV7-9; D: -; size: -; J: TRBJ2-1; DNA: TGTGCCAGCAGCAATATTGGTGACAATGAGCAGTTCTTC; CDR3: CASSNIGDNEQFF
V: TRBV12-3/TRBV12-4; D: -; size: -; J: TRBJ2-3; DNA: TGTGCCAGCAGTTCCCGACAGGCAGATACGCAGTATTTT; CDR3: CASSSRQADTQYF
V: TRBV7-8; D: -; size: -; J: TRBJ1-6; DNA: TGTGCCAGCAGCTTAGCGCTCGGCAAATATAATTCACCCCTCCACTTT; CDR3: CASSLALGKYNSPLHF
V: TRBV15; D: -; size: many; J: TRBJ1-1; DNA: TGTGCCACCAGCAGAGATTCGGCAGGGGAAGCTTTCTTT; CDR3: CATSRDSAGEAFF
V: TRBV28; D: -; size: -; J: TRBJ2-5; DNA: TGTGCCAGCAGCTGGACTGTTCGAGAGACCCAGTACTTC; CDR3: CASSWTVRETQYF
V: TRBV29-1; D: TRBD2; size: many; J: TRBJ2-1; DNA: TGCACAACGCAGCGGGGGGAAGGTGAGCAGTTCTTC; CDR3: CTTQRGEGEQFF
V: TRBV5-6; D: TRBD1; size: few; J: TRBJ1-1; DNA: TGTGCCAGCAGCTTGTTGGACAGGATGAACACTGAAGCTTTCTTT; CDR3: CASSLLDRMNTEAFF
V: TRBV5-1; D: TRBD2; size: many; J: TRBJ2-5; DNA: TGCGCCAGCAGCTTGCTACTAGCGGGGGCGGGGGAGACCCAGTACTTC; CDR3: CASSLLLAGAGETQYF
V: TRBV10-3; D: -; size: many; J: TRBJ1-2; DNA: TGTGCCATCAGGCCAGACGCAAACTATGGCTACACCTTC; CDR3: CAIRPDANYGYTF
V: TRBV28; D: TRBD2; size: -; J: TRBJ2-7; DNA: TGTGCCAGCAGTTTAGACCCCTCGACTAGCGGCTCCTACGAGCAGTACTTC; CDR3: CASSLDPSTSGSYEQYF
V: TRBV7-9; D: -; size: few; J: TRBJ2-5; DNA: TGTGCCAGCAGCTTGGACCTGAGGGGGACCCAGTACTTC; CDR3: CASSLDLRGTQYF
V: TRBV25-1; D: -; size: few; J: TRBJ2-1; DNA: TGTGCCAGCGGAGTTCTAGCGCCGTACAATGAGCAGTTCTTC; CDR3: CASGVLAPYNEQFF
V: TRBV30; D: -; size: -; J: TRBJ1-5; DNA: TGTGCCTGGAGTGCGGATCAGCCCCAGCATTTT; CDR3: CAWSADQPQHF
V: TRBV14; D: -; size: -; J: TRBJ2-3; DNA: TGTGCCAGCAGCCAAGATATGGTCTACCCTAGGGATACGCAGTATTTT; CDR3: CASSQDMVYPRDTQYF
V: TRBV11-2; D: -; size: few; J: TRBJ2-7; DNA: TGTGCCAGCAGCCCCTTACGAAGACTTTTGGCGGGGTCCCACGAGCAGTACTTC; CDR3: CASSPLRRLLAGSHEQYF
V: TRBV9; D: -; size: -; J: TRBJ1-6; DNA: TGTGCCAGCAGCGGGTCGGGGGATTCACCCCTCCACTTT; CDR3: CASSGSGDSPLHF
V: TRBV7-3; D: -; size: few; J: TRBJ2-1; DNA: TGTGCCAGCAGCTTAACGGGGCAGGGCAAACTAGAGCAGTTCTTC; CDR3: CASSLTGQGKLEQFF
V: TRBV28; D: -; size: few; J: TRBJ2-7; DNA: TGTGCCAGCAGTCGTCCCCGGGGGAGCTCCTACGAGCAGTACTTC; CDR3: CASSRPRGSSYEQYF
V: TRBV24-1; D: TRBD2; size: few; J: TRBJ2-1; DNA: TGTGCCACACAGACTAGCGGGGTTCCTCAGACCGGAGGAGTACTCAATGAGCAGTTCTTC; CDR3: CATQTSGVPQTGGVLNEQFF
V: TRBV27; D: -; size: few; J: TRBJ2-7; DNA: TGTGCCAGCAGTTTATTGCGGGGAGTGCACGAGCAGTACTTC; CDR3: CASSLLRGVHEQYF
V: TRBV4-2; D: TRBD1; size: -; J: TRBJ1-4; DNA: TGTGCCAGCAGCCCGGGACAGGATCGTGAAAAACTGTTTTTT; CDR3: CASSPGQDREKLFF
V: TRBV30; D: TRBD1; size: few; J: TRBJ1-1; DNA: TGTGCCTGGGCGGACAGGGCGCGTTCTGAAGCTTTCTTT; CDR3: CAWADRARSEAFF
V: TRBV5-1; D: -; size: -; J: TRBJ2-7; DNA: TGCGCCAGCAGCTTGGGGCACGCCATCTCCTACGAGCAGTACTTC; CDR3: CASSLGHAISYEQYF
V: TRBV15; D: -; size: few; J: TRBJ2-3; DNA: TGTGCCACCAGCAGACCTCATCCGGAAGATACGCAGTATTTT; CDR3: CATSRPHPEDTQYF
V: TRBV29-1; D: -; size: many; J: TRBJ2-1; DNA: TGCAGCGTTCACGGGGATGAGCAGTTCTTC; CDR3: CSVHGDEQFF
V: TRBV24-1; D: -; size: many; J: TRBJ2-3; DNA: TGTGCCACGGAAGGCATGCGGGACAGCAAAAATCCAGATACGCAGTATTTT; CDR3: CATEGMRDSKNPDTQYF
V: TRBV6-2/TRBV6-3; D: TRBD1; size: many; J: TRBJ2-7; DNA: TGTGCCAGCCGCGGGACAGGGGAAGACGAGCAGTACTTC; CDR3: CASRGTGEDEQYF
V: TRBV5-1; D: -; size: few; J: TRBJ2-3; DNA: TGCGCCAGCAGACTCATTAGCGCCCCCGCAGATACGCAGTATTTT; CDR3: CASRLISAPADTQYF
V: TRBV13; D: -; size: -; J: TRBJ2-1; DNA: TGTGCCAGCAGACTAAACCCAGGGGCAAATGAGCAGTTCTTC; CDR3: CASRLNPGANEQFF
V: TRBV6-5; D: TRBD1; size: -; J: TRBJ2-3; DNA: TGTGCCAGCAGTTACGTACTTGACAGGGGGACGCAGTATTTT; CDR3: CASSYVLDRGTQYF
V: TRBV3-1; D: -; size: -; J: TRBJ2-3; DNA: TGTGCCAGCAGAGGCCGGAGGGGAAACAGTTACAGCACAGATACGCAGTATTTT; CDR3: CASRGRRGNSYSTDTQYF